The 9 T cell receptor beta chains below come from one sample, sequenced in a study of cytomegalovirus exposure and HLA in healthy donors. It was with 60 Vbeta and 13 Jbeta primers that the PCR ran. The assay was immunoSEQ multiplex PCR, and TCRdb's table has in-frame clones only and misses some. The table records 50,000 to 75,000 clones, roughly 84% of them present only once. Sequenced input: PBMCs. Every receptor here comes from a human donor in good health.

This sequence joins TRBV28 and TRBJ2-7; maybe TRBD2 (5 bases). Per germline, CDR1 MDHEN and CDR2 SYDVKM. V was shortened by 6 bases and J by 6 bases, with 18 bases between the two germline ends. This CDR3 has 14 residues. The CDR3 DNA follows: TGTGCCAGCAGATCCGGAGGATTCCCGACCGAGCAGTACTTC. Its protein product is CASRSGGFPTEQYF.

The chain uses TRBV30 and TRBJ1-6; D ambiguous. The germline V gene has CDR1 GTSNPN and CDR2 SVGIG (reference sequence). V lost 5 bases and J lost 2, with 7 bases in between. This CDR3 is 13 amino acids long. The CDR3 spells CAWEGTYNSPLHF. CDR3 DNA sequence: TGTGCCTGGGAGGGCACCTATAATTCACCCCTCCACTTT.

The chain uses TRBV27 and TRBJ1-3; TRBD1 matches at 8 bases. In germline, CDR1 is MNHEY, CDR2 SMNVEV (reference sequence). This CDR3 is built from 15 residues. The V segment lost 5 bases and the J segment 4 bases; nucleotides outside the gene matches: 7. CDR3 DNA sequence: TGTGCCAGCAGTCTAACAGGGGGGTCAGGAAACACCATATATTTT. Its translation is CASSLTGGSGNTIYF.

This clone was recorded a few times. The chain combines TRBV5-4 with TRBJ2-6; D is possibly TRBD1 (5 bases). Germline lookup yields CDR1 SGHNT and CDR2 YYREEE (reference sequence). The CDR3 length is 16 residues. V dropped 5 bases and J dropped 0 bases, with 12 bases sitting between them. As DNA, the CDR3 is TGTGCCAGCAGTCCCACAGGCGACTCTGGGGCCAACGTCCTGACTTTC. It encodes CASSPTGDSGANVLTF.

This chain connects TRBV19 to TRBJ2-3; D possibly corresponds to TRBD2 (6 bases). Trimming took off 5 bases at V and 2 bases at J, with 17 bases between the two ends. Germline V gene data show CDR1 as LNHDA and CDR2 as SQIVND (reference sequence). The CDR3 is made up of 16 amino acids. The CDR3 spells CASSREGLPPTDTQYF. The DNA of the CDR3 is TGTGCCAGTAGTCGAGAGGGACTCCCACCCACAGATACGCAGTATTTT.

The chain combines TRBV7-2 with TRBJ1-2, with 8 bases aligning to TRBD1. Unmatched junction bases numbered 9, after V lost 4 bases and J lost 8 bases. The CDR3 runs to 14 residues. CDR1 SGHTA and CDR2 FQGNSA come from the germline V gene. The CDR3 region is CASSSPDRVLGYTF. The CDR3 coding sequence is TGTGCCAGCAGCTCCCCGGACAGGGTACTGGGCTACACCTTC.

The chain joins TRBV27 to TRBJ2-1, with D perhaps matching TRBD2 (5 bases). The CDR3 spans 19 residues. From germline, CDR1 is MNHEY and CDR2 SMNVEV (reference sequence). Trimming pared 6 bases from V and 2 bases from J, leaving 26 bases between. CDR3 residues: CASSARPSRLADAYNEQFF. Written as DNA, the CDR3 is TGTGCCAGCAGCGCTCGTCCTTCCCGGCTAGCCGACGCCTACAATGAGCAGTTCTTC.

As for this clone: Other DNA sequences from this sample encode an identical CDR3 as well. The chain combines TRBV5-4 with TRBJ2-5, with D possibly TRBD2 on 6 matching bases. The CDR3 consists of 16 residues. Germline CDR1 is SGHNT and CDR2 is YYREEE (reference sequence). The V end lost 4 bases, the J end lost 2 bases, and 18 bases lay between the germline ends. DNA of the CDR3: TGTGCCAGCAGCGTCCCCGGGACCAGCGGGCAAGAGACCCAGTACTTC. The encoded protein is CASSVPGTSGQETQYF.

The chain is built from TRBV7-2 and TRBJ2-2, with 10 bases that match TRBD2. The germline V gene has CDR1 SGHTA and CDR2 FQGNSA. The V and J ends lost 4 bases and 3 bases, in that order; junction bases with no gene match: 5. The CDR3 totals 16 residues. CDR3 region: CASSSGTSVDTGELFF. The CDR3 DNA sequence: TGTGCCAGCAGCTCTGGGACTAGCGTAGACACCGGGGAGCTGTTTTTT.